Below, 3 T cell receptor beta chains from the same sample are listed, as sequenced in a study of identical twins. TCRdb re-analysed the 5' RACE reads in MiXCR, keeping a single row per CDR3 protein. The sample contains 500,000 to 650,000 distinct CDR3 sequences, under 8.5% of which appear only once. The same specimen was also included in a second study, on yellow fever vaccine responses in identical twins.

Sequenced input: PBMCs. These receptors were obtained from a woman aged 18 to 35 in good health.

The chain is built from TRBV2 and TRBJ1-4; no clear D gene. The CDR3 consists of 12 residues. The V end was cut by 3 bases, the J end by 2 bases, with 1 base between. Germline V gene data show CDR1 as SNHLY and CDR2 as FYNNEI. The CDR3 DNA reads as TGTGCCAGCAGTGATACTAATGAAAAACTGTTTTTT. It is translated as CASSDTNEKLFF.

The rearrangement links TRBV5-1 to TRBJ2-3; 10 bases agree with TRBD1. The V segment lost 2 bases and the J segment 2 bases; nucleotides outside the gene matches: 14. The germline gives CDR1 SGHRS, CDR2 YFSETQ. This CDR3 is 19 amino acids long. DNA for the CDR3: TGCGCCAGCAGCTTCGGACTAGTGGGACAGGGGCCCTTCACAGATACGCAGTATTTT. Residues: CASSFGLVGQGPFTDTQYF.

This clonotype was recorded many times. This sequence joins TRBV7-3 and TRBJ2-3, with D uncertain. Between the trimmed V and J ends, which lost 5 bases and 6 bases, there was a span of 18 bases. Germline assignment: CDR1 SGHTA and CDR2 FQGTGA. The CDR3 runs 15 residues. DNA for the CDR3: TGTGCCAGCAGCCCCGGGTTAGCTCTCTCGGATACGCAGTATTTT. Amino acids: CASSPGLALSDTQYF.